This paragraph reports one T cell receptor (beta chain). These data are taken from a study of blood T cell repertoires in COVID-19. Overall study: The origin of the acute and convalescent COVID-19 samples was the United States, Italy and Spain. In each case, the material was cDNA or gDNA derived from T cells, B-cell-depleted T cells, or PBMCs.

In the authors' workflow: Estimation of nucleated cell counts was performed using reference gene primer amplification. Some clones are missing from TCRdb's copy, which holds only in-frame ones; the method was immunoSEQ multiplex PCR. V and J calls plus clone size are reproduced from that table; the DNA served to infer D and trimming. Of more than 250,000 clones in the sample, about 88% were seen once. Germline CDR1 is DFQATT and CDR2 is SNEGSKA (reference sequence). The CDR3 has 10 residues. The V end was cut by 6 bases, the J end by 5 bases, with 7 bases between. This receptor was obtained from a man between 18 and 35 years old with active or convalescent COVID-19. Specimen: peripheral blood. The J gene is TRBJ2-5, the V gene TRBV20-1; no reliable D call. Here the CDR3 reads CSALRETQYF. The CDR3 DNA reads as TGCAGTGCCTTGAGGGAGACCCAGTACTTC.